This TCR beta chain was sequenced for a study of blood T cell repertoires in COVID-19. About the research overall: COVID-19 samples collected from the United States, Italy and Spain covered acute and convalescent phases. Sources were T cells, B-cell-depleted T cells, or PBMCs; the material itself was cDNA or gDNA.

V was pared by 6 bases and J by 3 bases, with 11 bases between. CDR1 is LNHDA and CDR2 is SQIVND in the germline V gene (reference sequence). The CDR3 contains 13 residues. Authors' processing steps: For nucleated cells, counts were estimated from reference gene primer amplification. Clones were sequenced by immunoSEQ multiplex PCR, and TCRdb holds only the in-frame ones, with some missing. The DNA was the basis for D and trimming; V, J and clone size are from that table. Among roughly 120,000 clones, about nine tenths were seen once, and the ten largest hold 1.8%. The source is a human donor with active COVID-19. The donor label of this sample is uncertain. Sequencing input: peripheral blood. The chain employs TRBV19 and TRBJ1-1; D is uncertain. The CDR3 loop reads CASSLARYTEAFF. The CDR3 nucleotides read TGTGCCAGTAGCCTAGCGAGGTACACTGAAGCTTTCTTT.